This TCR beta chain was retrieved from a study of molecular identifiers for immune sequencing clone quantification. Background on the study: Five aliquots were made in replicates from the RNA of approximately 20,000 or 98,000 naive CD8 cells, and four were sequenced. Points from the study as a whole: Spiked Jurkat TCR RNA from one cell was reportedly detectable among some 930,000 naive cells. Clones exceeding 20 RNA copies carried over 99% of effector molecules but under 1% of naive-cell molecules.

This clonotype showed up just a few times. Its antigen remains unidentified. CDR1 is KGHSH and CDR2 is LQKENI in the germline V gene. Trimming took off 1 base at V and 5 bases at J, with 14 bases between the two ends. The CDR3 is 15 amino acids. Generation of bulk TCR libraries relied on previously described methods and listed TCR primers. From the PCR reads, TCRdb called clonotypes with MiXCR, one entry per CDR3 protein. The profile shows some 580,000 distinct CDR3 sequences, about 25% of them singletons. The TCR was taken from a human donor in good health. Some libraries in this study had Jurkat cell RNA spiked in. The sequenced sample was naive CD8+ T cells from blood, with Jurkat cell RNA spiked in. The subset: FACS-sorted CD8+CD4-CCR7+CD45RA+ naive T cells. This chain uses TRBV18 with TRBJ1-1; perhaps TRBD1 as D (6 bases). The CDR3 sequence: CASSPRGDMVTEAFF. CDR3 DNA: TGTGCCAGCTCACCACGAGGGGACATGGTTACTGAAGCTTTCTTT.